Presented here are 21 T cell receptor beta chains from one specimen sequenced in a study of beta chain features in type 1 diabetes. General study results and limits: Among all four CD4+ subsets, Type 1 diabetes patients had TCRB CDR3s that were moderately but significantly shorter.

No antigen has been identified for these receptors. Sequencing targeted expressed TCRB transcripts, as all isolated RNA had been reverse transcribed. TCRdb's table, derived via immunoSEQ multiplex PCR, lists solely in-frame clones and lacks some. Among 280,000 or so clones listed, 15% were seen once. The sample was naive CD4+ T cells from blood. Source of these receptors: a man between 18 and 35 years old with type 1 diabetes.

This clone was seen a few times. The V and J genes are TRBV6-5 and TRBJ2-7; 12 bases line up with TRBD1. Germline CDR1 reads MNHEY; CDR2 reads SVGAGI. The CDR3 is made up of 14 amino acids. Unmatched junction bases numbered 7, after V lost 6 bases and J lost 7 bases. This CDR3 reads CASRYRDRGREQYF. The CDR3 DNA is TGTGCCAGCAGATATCGGGACAGGGGGCGAGAGCAGTACTTC.

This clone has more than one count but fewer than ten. This CDR3 is CASGTRLGELFF. The CDR3 bases are TGTGCCAGCGGTACTAGACTCGGGGAGCTGTTTTTT. This rearrangement joins TRBV28 to TRBJ2-2, with D perhaps matching TRBD2 (5 bases). Per germline, CDR1 MDHEN and CDR2 SYDVKM. V was shortened by 8 bases and J by 7 bases, with 11 bases between the two germline ends. The CDR3 extends over 12 amino acids.

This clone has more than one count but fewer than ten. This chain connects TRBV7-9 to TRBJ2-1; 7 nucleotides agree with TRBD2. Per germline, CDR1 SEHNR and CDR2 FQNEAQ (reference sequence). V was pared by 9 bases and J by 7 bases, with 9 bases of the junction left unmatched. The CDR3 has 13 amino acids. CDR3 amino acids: CAREGRARNEQFF. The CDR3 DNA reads TGTGCCAGGGAAGGGAGGGCTCGTAATGAGCAGTTCTTC.

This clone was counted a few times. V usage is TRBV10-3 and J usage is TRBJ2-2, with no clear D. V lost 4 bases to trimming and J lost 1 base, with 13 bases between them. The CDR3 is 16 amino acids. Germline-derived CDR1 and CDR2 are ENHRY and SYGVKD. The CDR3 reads CAISAVAPQNTGELFF. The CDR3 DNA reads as TGTGCCATCAGTGCTGTGGCTCCCCAGAACACCGGGGAGCTGTTTTTT.

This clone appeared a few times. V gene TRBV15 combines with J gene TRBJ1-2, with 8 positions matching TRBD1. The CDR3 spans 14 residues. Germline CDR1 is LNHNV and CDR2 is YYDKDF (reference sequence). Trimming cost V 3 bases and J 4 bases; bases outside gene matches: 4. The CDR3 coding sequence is TGTGCCACCAGCAGCAGGGGGCTGGTCTATGGCTACACCTTC. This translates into CATSSRGLVYGYTF. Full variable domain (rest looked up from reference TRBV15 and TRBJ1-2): DAMVIQNPRYQVTQFGKPVTLSCSQTLNHNVMYWYQQKSSQAPKLLFHYYDKDFNNEADTPDNFQSRRPNTSFCFLDIRSPGLGDTAMYLCATSSRGLVYGYTFGSGTRLTVV.

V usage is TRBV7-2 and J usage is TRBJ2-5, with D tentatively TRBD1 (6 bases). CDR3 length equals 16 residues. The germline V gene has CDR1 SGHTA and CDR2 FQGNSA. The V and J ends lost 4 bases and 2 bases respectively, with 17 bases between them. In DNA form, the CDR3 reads TGTGCCAGCAGCTGGGGACAAGCTAATTTTCAAGAGACCCAGTACTTC. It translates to CASSWGQANFQETQYF.

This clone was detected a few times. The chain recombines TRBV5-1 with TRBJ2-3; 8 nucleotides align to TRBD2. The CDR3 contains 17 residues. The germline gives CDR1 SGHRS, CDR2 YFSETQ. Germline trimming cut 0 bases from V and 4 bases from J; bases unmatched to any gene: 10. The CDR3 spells CASSLAGGAGVADTQYF. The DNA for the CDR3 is TGCGCCAGCAGCTTGGCCGGAGGAGCGGGAGTTGCAGATACGCAGTATTTT.

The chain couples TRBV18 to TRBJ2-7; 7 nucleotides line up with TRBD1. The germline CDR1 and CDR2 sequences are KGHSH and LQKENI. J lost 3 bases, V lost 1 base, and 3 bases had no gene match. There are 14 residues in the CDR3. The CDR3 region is CASSPLGQNYEQYF. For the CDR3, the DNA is TGTGCCAGCTCACCACTGGGACAGAACTACGAGCAGTACTTC.

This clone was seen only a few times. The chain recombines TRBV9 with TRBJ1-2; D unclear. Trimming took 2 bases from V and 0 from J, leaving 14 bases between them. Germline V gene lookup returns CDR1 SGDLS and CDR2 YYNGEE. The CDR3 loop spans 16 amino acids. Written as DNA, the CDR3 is TGTGCCAGCAGCGTCGATCCCCGACAAACTAACTATGGCTACACCTTC. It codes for CASSVDPRQTNYGYTF.

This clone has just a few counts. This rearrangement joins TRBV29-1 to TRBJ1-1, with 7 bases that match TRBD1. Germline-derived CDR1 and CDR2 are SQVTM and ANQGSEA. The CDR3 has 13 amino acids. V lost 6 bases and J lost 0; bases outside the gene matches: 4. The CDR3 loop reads CSVGGQLNTEAFF. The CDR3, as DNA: TGCAGCGTGGGGGGACAGCTGAACACTGAAGCTTTCTTT.

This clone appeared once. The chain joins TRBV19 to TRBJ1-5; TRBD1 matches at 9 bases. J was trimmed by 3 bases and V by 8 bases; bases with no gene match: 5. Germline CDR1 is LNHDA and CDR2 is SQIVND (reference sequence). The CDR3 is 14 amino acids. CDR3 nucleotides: TGTGCCAGTCAAACAGGGGGCCACAATCAGCCCCAGCATTTT. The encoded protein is CASQTGGHNQPQHF.

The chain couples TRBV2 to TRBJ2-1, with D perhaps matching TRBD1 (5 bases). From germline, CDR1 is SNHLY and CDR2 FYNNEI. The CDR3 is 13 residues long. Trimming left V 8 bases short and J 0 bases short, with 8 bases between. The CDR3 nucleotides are TGTGCCAGCTCGACAGCCTCCTACAATGAGCAGTTCTTC. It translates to CASSTASYNEQFF.

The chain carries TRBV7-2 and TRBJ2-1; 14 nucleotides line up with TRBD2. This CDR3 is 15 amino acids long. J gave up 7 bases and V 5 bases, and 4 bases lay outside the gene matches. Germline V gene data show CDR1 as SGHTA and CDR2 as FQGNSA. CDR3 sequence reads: CASSTRLAGGNEQFF. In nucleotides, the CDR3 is TGTGCCAGCAGCACCCGACTAGCGGGGGGGAATGAGCAGTTCTTC.

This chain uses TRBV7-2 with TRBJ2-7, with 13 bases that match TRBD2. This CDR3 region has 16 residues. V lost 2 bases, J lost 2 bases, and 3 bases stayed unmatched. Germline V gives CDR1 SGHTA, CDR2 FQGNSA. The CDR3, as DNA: TGTGCCAGCAGCTTACAGGGACTAGCGGGAACCTACGAGCAGTACTTC. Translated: CASSLQGLAGTYEQYF. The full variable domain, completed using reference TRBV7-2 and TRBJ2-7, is GAGVSQSPSNKVTEKGKDVELRCDPISGHTALYWYRQSLGQGLEFLIYFQGNSAPDKSGLPSDRFSAERTGGSVSTLTIQRTQQEDSAVYLCASSLQGLAGTYEQYFGPGTRLTVT.

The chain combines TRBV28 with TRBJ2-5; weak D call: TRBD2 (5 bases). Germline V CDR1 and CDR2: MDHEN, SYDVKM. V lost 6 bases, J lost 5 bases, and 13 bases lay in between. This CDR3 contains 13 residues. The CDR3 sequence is CASRPRDWETQYF. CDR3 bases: TGTGCCAGCAGGCCCCGGGATTGGGAGACCCAGTACTTC.

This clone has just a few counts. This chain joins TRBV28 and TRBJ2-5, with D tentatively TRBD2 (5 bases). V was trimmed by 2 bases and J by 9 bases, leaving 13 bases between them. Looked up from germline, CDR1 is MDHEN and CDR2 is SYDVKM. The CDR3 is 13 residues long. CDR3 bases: TGTGCCAGCAGTTTAGCCCGCGGGTTGGCCCAGTACTTC. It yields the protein CASSLARGLAQYF. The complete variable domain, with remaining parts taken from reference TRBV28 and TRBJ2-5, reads DVKVTQSSRYLVKRTGEKVFLECVQDMDHENMFWYRQDPGLGLRLIYFSYDVKMKEKGDIPEGYSVSREKKERFSLILESASTNQTSMYLCASSLARGLAQYFGPGTRLLVL.

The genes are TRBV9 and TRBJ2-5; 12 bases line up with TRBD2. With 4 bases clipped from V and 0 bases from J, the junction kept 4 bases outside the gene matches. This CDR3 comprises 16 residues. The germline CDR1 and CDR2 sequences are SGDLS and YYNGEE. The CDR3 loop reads CASSLGTSGYQETQYF. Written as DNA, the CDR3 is TGTGCCAGCAGCCTCGGGACTAGCGGGTACCAAGAGACCCAGTACTTC.

The DNA for the CDR3 is TGTGCCAGCAGTCGGGGACTAGCGGGTAACTCCTACGAGCAGTACTTC. Translation gives CASSRGLAGNSYEQYF. The J gene is TRBJ2-7, the V gene TRBV27, with 12 bases matching TRBD2. CDR1 and CDR2 from the germline V gene are MNHEY and SMNVEV (reference sequence). J gave up 0 bases and V 5 bases, and 5 bases lay outside the gene matches. The CDR3 consists of 16 residues.

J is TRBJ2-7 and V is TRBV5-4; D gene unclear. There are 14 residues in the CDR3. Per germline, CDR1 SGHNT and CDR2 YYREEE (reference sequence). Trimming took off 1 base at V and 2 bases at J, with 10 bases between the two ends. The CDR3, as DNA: TGTGCCAGCAGCTTGACGGGTCTCCCCTACGAGCAGTACTTC. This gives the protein CASSLTGLPYEQYF.

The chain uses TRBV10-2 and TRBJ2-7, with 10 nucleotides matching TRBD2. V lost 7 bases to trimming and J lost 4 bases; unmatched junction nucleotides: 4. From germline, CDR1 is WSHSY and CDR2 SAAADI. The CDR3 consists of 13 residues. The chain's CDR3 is CASMGLASYEQYF. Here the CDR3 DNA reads TGCGCCAGCATGGGACTAGCGTCTTACGAGCAGTACTTC.

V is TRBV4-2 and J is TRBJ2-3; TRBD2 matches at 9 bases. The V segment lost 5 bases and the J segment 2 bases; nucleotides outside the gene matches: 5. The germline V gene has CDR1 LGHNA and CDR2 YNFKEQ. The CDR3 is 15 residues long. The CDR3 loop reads CASSTSGGNTDTQYF. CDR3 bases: TGTGCCAGCAGCACAAGCGGGGGGAACACAGATACGCAGTATTTT.